What follows describes a single T cell receptor beta chain. This clone's antigen is unknown. The read terminates 3 residues ahead of where the CDR3 ends, so the germline J gene completes it. Taken from the germline V gene, the CDR1 and CDR2 loops are MNHEY and SVGEGT. The junction shows trimming of 2 bases on V and 3 bases on J, plus 7 bases between the germline ends. From the cysteine up to the phenylalanine, the CDR3 has a length of 14 residues. Sequencing covers 33 bases of the CDR3, shown here with the frame starting at base 1. Every participant had a single incident cervical HPV16 infection, and women with prevalent HPV16 infections were excluded. Cervical HPV DNA was detected with MY09/MY11 PCR, and genotyping was done by dot-blot hybridization. Roughly 15 mL of heparinized blood was centrifuged, after which the buffy coat was aliquoted, frozen at -30 degrees C, and then stored at -80 degrees C. Genomic DNA was extracted from buffy coat specimens using QIAGEN kits.

This sample was taken from a study of T cells in women clearing cervical HPV infection (dated by TCRdb to the late 2010s). Describing the broader study: The cases were 25 to 30 women with histologically confirmed HPV16-related CIN3 or worse, and 2 of these cases were invasive cancers. The controls were some 23 women whose single incident HPV16 infection cleared within 12 months with no development of precancer or cancer. Blood from cases was drawn at the visit where the lesion was first identified, while blood from controls was drawn once the infection was no longer detected. For cases, the median interval between lesion detection and blood sampling was about 140 days, with an interquartile range of roughly 85 to 210 days. Since HLA typing was available for only a few women, HLA type could not be ruled out as a confounder. Nested within Costa Rica's Guanacaste HPV Natural History Study, an exploratory proof-of-principle case-control study compared TCR repertoires across cervical HPV16 outcomes. Cases were matched to controls by age within five years and by the year the sample was collected. Cases had a median age of approximately 34 years and controls had a median age of around 41, with no significant differences in baseline characteristics. The parent cohort enrolled 10,000 or so women aged 18 or older in Guanacaste, Costa Rica, during about 1993 to 1994 and followed them for 7 to 8 years. Five blinded duplicates per group were added as quality controls, so that 60 or so samples were obtained: roughly 50 participants and some 10 replicates.

Overall results and qualifications from the work: Because of the cross-sectional design, the study could not determine whether the associations came before infection or resulted from infection, and neither effector/memory subsets nor HPV-specific T cells were isolated. Random forest classifiers that combined richness and V gene abundances separated cases from controls with an estimated AUC of around 0.84. Because T-cell numbers per sample were unknown, differences in richness could reflect varying T-cell content rather than repertoire biology. Cases had lower TRBV6-7 relative abundance than controls (about 0.099% versus 0.16%; Bonferroni P = 0.0008). Across sequencing depths, CIN3+ cases showed significantly higher TCR repertoire richness than controls, but evenness did not differ between the groups.

Using the immunoSEQ assay, multiplex PCR amplified TCR beta CDR3 regions from an average of around 1.2 ug of genomic DNA per sample. To correct primer bias, the assay used a complete synthetic TCR repertoire to set an amplification baseline. The amplicons were sequenced on the Illumina platform. As for the authors' bioinformatics: Sequences were error-corrected by clustering with frequency ratios and a modified nearest-neighbor algorithm and were then analyzed in the immunoSEQ Analyzer with IMGT gene definitions. At each rarefaction depth, TCR richness and evenness were averaged across 20 rarefaction repeats, and samples with fewer sequences than that depth were excluded. Wilcoxon rank sum tests with FDR correction were used to compare relative abundances of V, D and J genes between the groups. For the blinded duplicates, the intraclass correlation was roughly 96% for TCR richness and averaged about 76% across 66 gene segments. TCRdb limited this immuneACCESS table to in-frame rearrangements with V and J called. A share of clones is missing; checked studies link under half to unresolved V genes, and the rest is unexplained. For V, J and clone size, that table is used; D and trimming come from the DNA. The sample's records list more than 20,000 clones. In total, the top ten clones hold approximately 2.4% of the sample.

The TCR comes from a woman aged 18-70 years with a cervical HPV16 infection that either progressed to CIN3+ or cleared (not recorded which). The sequence links TRBV6-2 or TRBV6-3 to TRBJ2-2, with the D segment identity uncertain. Sequenced: blood buffy coat. CDR3 DNA (partial): TGTGCCAGCAGTTACACCCCGGACACCGGGGAG. This sequence encodes CASSYTPDTGE. The CDR3 reads in full as CASSYTPDTGELFF.